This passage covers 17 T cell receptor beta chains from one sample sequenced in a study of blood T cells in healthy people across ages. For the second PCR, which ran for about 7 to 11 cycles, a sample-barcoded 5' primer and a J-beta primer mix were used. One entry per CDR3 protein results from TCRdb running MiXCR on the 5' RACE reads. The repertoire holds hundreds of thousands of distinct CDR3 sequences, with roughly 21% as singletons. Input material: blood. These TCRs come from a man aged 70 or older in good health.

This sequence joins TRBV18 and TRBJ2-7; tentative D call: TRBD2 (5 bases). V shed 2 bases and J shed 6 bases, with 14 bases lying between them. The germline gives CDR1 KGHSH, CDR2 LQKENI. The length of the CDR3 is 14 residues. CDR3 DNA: TGTGCCAGCTCACCAGATCGGGGAATCGGCGAGCAGTACTTC. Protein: CASSPDRGIGEQYF.

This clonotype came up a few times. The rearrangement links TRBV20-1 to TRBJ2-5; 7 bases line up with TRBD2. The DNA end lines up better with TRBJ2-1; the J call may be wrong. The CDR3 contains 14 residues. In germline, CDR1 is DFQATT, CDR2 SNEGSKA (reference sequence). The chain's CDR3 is CSAREGGLVNEQFF. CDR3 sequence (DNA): TGCAGTGCTAGAGAAGGAGGACTAGTCAATGAGCAGTTCTTC.

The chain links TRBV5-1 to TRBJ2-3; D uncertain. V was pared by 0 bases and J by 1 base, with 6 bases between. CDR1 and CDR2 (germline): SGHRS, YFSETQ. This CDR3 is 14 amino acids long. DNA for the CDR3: TGCGCCAGCAGCTTGGATGGCGGCACAGATACGCAGTATTTT. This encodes CASSLDGGTDTQYF.

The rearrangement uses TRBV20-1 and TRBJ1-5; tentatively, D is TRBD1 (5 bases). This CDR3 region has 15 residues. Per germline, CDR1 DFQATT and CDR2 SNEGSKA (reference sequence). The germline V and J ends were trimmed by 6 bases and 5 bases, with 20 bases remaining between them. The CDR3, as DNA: TGCAGTGCCGAGGAACAGGCGCTGTCTCATCAGCCCCAGCATTTT. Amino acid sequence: CSAEEQALSHQPQHF.

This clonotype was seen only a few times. This chain's CDR3 is CSVVKGPSDTQYF. In nucleotides, the CDR3 is TGCAGCGTTGTAAAGGGGCCTTCGGATACGCAGTATTTT. The rearrangement links TRBV29-1 to TRBJ2-3, with TRBD1 as a possible D gene (5 bases). Germline values: CDR1 SQVTM, CDR2 ANQGSEA. The CDR3 sequence is 13 residues long. Trimming stripped 4 bases from V and 6 bases from J, with 14 bases between.

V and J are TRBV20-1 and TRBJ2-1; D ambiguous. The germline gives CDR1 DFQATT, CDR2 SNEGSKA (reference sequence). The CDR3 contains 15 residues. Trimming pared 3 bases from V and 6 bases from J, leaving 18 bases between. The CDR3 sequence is CSASPSPLRINEQFF. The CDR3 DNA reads TGCAGTGCTAGTCCATCCCCTCTACGAATCAATGAGCAGTTCTTC.

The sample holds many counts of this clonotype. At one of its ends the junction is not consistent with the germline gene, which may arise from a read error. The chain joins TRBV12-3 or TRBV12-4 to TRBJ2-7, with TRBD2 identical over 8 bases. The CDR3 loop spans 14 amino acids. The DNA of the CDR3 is TGTGCCAGCAGATTAGCGGGGACCTCCTACGAGCAGTACTTC. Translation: CASRLAGTSYEQYF.

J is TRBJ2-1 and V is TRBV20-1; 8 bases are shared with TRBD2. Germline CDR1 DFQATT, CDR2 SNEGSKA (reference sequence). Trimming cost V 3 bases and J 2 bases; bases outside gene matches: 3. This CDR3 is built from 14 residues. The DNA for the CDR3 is TGCAGTGCTAGTCAGCGGGAGCCCTACAATGAGCAGTTCTTC. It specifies CSASQREPYNEQFF.

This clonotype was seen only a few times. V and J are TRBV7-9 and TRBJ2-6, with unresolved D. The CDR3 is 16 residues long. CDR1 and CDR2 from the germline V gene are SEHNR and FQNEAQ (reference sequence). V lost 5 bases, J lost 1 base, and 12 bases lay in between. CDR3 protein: CASSPGFGSGANVLTF. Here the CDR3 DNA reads TGTGCCAGCAGCCCAGGTTTTGGATCTGGGGCCAACGTCCTGACTTTC.

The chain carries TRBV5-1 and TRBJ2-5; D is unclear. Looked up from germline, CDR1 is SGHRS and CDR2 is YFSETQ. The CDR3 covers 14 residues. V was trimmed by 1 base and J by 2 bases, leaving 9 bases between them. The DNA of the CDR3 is TGCGCCAGCAGCTTGTACAGTAAGCAAGAGACCCAGTACTTC. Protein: CASSLYSKQETQYF.

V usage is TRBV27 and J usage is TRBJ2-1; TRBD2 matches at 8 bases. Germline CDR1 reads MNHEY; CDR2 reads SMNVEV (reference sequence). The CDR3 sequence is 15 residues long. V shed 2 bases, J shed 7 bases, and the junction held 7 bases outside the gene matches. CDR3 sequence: CASSLGGTSVNEQFF. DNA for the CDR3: TGTGCCAGCAGTTTAGGAGGGACTAGTGTGAATGAGCAGTTCTTC.

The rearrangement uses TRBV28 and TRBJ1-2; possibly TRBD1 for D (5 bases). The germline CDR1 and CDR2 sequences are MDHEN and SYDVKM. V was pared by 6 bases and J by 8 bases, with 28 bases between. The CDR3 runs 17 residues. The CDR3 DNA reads TGTGCCAGCAGCTGGGTTGAGGGGCAGTCCCCCGCCCTCGGCTACACCTTC. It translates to CASSWVEGQSPALGYTF.

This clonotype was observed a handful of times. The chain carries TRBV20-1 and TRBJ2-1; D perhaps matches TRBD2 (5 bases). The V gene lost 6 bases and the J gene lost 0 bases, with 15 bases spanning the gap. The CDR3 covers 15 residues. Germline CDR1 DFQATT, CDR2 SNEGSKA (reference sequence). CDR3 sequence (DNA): TGCAGTGCAAAGGGCGGGTTGAGCTCCTACAATGAGCAGTTCTTC. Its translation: CSAKGGLSSYNEQFF.

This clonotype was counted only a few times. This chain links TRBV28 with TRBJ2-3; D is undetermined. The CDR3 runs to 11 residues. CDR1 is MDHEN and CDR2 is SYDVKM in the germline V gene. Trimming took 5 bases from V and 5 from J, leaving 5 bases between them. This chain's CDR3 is CASSVQDTQYF. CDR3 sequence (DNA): TGTGCCAGCAGTGTCCAAGATACGCAGTATTTT.

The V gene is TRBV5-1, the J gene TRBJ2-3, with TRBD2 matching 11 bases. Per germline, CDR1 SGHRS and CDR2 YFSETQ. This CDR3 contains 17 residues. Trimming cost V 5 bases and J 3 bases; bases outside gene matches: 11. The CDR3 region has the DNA TGCGCCAGCAGACTCCAGACTAGCGGGATAATTACAGATACGCAGTATTTT. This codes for CASRLQTSGIITDTQYF.

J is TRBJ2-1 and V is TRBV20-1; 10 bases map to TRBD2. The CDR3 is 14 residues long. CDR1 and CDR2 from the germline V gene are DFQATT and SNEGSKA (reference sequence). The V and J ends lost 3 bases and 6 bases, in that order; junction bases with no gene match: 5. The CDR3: CSARGAGGVNEQFF. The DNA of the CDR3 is TGCAGTGCTAGGGGAGCGGGAGGGGTCAATGAGCAGTTCTTC.

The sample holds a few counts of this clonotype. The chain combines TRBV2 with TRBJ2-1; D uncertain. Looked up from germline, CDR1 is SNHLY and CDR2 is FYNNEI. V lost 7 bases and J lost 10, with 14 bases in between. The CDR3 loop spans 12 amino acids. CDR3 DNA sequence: TGTGCCAGCAACTTATCCCCTCGGGAGCAGTTCTTC. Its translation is CASNLSPREQFF.